The TCR beta chain under discussion was sequenced for a study of response to subunit inactivated influenza vaccine. General study findings and limits: Authors proposed each seasonal influenza vaccination draws in few new T cells.

TCRdb used MiXCR to reprocess the RT-PCR reads, holding one entry per CDR3 protein. This sample carries about 480,000 distinct CDR3 sequences, over 10% of them seen once, and the ten largest clones take 10% to 15%. This clonotype was observed a handful of times. Its cognate antigen is unknown. The CDR3 loop spans 14 amino acids. Germline CDR1 and CDR2: ENHRY and SYGVKD. The V gene end was trimmed by 8 bases and the J gene end by 7 bases; junction bases not matched to a gene: 6. The receptor was derived from a man aged 45-65 years who received an inactivated influenza vaccine. This sequence joins TRBV10-3 and TRBJ2-2, with 11 bases matching TRBD1. The sequencing used PBMCs from blood, collected 40 to 50 days after vaccination. The CDR3 coding sequence is TGTGCCATCTTCGGACAGGGGGCGGGCGGGGAGCTGTTTTTT. Encoded protein: CAIFGQGAGGELFF.